This T cell receptor (beta chain) was found in a study of Graves' ophthalmopathy and Graves' hyperthyroidism. CDR3 regions of TCR beta were amplified from RNA transcripts. Amplification began with first-round RT-PCR using HTBI primers, then second-round multiplex PCR was performed. Each CDR3 protein is one row after TCRdb ran MiXCR on the multiplex PCR reads. The table records about 740,000 distinct CDR3 sequences, about 44% of them present only once. Germline V gene lookup returns CDR1 SGHNT and CDR2 YENEEA. The length of the CDR3 is 14 residues. Between the trimmed V and J ends, which lost 0 bases and 7 bases, there was a span of 12 bases.

The chain joins TRBV11-3 to TRBJ1-2; no clear D. The origin of this receptor is an adult man with Graves' ophthalmopathy. The sample taken for sequencing was peripheral blood. CDR3 in amino acids: CASSLDGRARGYTF. CDR3 nucleotides: TGTGCCAGCAGCTTAGATGGCCGGGCGCGTGGCTACACCTTC.